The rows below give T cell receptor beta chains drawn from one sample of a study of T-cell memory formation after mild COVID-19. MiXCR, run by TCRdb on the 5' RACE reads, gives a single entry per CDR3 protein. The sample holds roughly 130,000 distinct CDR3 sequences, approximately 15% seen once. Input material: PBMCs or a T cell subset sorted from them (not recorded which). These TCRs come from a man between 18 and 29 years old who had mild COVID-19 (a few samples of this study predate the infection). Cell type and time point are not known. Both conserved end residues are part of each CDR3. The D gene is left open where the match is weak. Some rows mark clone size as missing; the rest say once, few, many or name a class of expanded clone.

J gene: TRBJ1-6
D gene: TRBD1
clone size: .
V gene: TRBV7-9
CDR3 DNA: TGTGCCAGCAGCTCAATGACAGGGGGCGAGATAAATTCACCCCTCCACTTT
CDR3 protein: CASSSMTGGEINSPLHF

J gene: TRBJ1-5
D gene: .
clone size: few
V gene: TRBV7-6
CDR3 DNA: TGTGCCAGCAGCTTAAAGGGCAGCTGGGCAAATCAGCCCCAGCATTTT
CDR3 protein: CASSLKGSWANQPQHF

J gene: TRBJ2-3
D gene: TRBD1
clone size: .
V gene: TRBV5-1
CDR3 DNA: TGCGCCAGCAGCTGGGGGACAGCAGATACGCAGTATTTT
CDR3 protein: CASSWGTADTQYF

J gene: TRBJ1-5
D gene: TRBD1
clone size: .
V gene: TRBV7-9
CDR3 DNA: TGTGCCAGCAGCGAAGGGACAGGGTACCAGCCCCAGCATTTT
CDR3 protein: CASSEGTGYQPQHF

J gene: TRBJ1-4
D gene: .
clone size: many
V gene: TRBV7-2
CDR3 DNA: TGTGCCAGCAGCCCACAGCCGGCTAATGAAAAACTGTTTTTT
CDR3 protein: CASSPQPANEKLFF

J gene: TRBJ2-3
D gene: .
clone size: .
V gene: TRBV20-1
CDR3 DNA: TGCAGTGCTGGCGTCTTGAACGCAGATACGCAGTATTTT
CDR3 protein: CSAGVLNADTQYF

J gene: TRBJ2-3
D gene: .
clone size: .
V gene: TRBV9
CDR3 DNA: TGTGCCAGCAGCGTATATGGCGATTTTGCCACGCAGTATTTT
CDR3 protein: CASSVYGDFATQYF

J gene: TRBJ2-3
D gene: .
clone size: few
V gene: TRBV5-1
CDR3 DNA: TGCGCCAGCAGCCCCGGACCCCTAAGCACAGATACGCAGTATTTT
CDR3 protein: CASSPGPLSTDTQYF

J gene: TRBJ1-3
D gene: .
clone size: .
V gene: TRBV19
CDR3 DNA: TGTGCCAGTAGTAAACGGGGAAACACCATATATTTT
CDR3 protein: CASSKRGNTIYF

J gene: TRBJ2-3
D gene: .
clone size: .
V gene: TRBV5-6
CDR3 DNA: TGTGCCAGCAGCTTTGGAGGGGGGAAAGATACGCAGTATTTT
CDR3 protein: CASSFGGGKDTQYF

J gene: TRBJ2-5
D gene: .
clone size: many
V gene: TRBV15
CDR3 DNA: TGTGCCACCAGCAGAGATCCCTTGGGGACCCAGTACTTC
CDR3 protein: CATSRDPLGTQYF

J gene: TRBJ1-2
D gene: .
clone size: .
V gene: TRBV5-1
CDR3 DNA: TGCGCCAGCAGCCTCAGGACAGAGGGCTACACCTTC
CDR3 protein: CASSLRTEGYTF

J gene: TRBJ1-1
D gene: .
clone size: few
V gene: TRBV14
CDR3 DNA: TGTGCCAGCAGCCAAGAACGGGGCCGAGGTGAAGCTTTCTTT
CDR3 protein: CASSQERGRGEAFF

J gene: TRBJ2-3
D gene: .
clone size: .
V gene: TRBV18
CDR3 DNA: TGTGCCAGCTCATGGGGCGCCACAGATACGCAGTATTTT
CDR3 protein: CASSWGATDTQYF

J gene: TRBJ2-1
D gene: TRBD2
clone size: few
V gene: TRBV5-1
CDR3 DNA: TGCGCCAGCAGCTTGGGTCGAGGACTAGCGGGGGGGAACTCCTACAATGAGCAGTTCTTC
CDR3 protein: CASSLGRGLAGGNSYNEQFF

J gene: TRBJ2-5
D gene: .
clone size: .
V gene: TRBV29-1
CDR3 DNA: TGCAGCGTATCCTGGGAGACCCAGTACTTC
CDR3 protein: CSVSWETQYF

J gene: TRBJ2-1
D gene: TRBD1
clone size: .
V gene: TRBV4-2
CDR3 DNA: TGTGCCAGCAGCCAAGAGGGACAGAGCTCCTACAATGAGCAGTTCTTC
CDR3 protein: CASSQEGQSSYNEQFF

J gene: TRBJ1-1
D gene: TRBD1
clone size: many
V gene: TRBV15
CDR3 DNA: TGTGCCACCAGCACCTGGACAGGGCGTAGTAACGGAGCTTTCTTT
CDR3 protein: CATSTWTGRSNGAFF

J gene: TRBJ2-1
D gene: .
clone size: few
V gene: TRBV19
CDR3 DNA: TGTGCCAGTAGTTTCTCCGACAGACCGGAGGAGTTCTTC
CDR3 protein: CASSFSDRPEEFF

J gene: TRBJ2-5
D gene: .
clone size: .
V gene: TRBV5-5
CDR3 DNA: TGTGCCAGCAGCTTGGGGCCTTTGGGGCAAGAGACCCAGTACTTC
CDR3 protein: CASSLGPLGQETQYF

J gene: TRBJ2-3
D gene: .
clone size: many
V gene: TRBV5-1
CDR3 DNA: TGCGCCAGCAGCTTCAAGGAGGCGGATACGCAGTATTTT
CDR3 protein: CASSFKEADTQYF

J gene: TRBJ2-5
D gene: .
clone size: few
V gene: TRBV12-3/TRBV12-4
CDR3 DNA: TGTGCCAGCAGTTTTAGGGTAAAGGGAGAGACCCAGTACTTC
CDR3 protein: CASSFRVKGETQYF

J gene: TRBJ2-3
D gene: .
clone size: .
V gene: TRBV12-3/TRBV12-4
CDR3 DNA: TGTGCCAGCAACCCAGGCGGGGGCACAGATACGCAGTATTTT
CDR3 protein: CASNPGGGTDTQYF

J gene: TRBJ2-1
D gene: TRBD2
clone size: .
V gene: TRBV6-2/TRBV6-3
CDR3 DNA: TGTGCCAGCAGACGCCTAGCGGGCGGTTATAATGAGCAGTTCTTC
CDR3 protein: CASRRLAGGYNEQFF

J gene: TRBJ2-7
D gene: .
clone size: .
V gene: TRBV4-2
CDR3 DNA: TGTGCCAGCAGCCAGACGGACAGTCTGAACGAGCAGTACTTC
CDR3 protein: CASSQTDSLNEQYF

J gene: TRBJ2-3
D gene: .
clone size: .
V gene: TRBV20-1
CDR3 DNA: TGCAGTGCTAGAGCGGGGGCGAAGGCAGATACGCAGTATTTT
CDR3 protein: CSARAGAKADTQYF

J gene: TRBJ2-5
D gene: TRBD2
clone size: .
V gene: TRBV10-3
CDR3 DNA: TGTGCCCCAGGGAAGGGACTAGAACAAGAGACCCAGTACTTC
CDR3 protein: CAPGKGLEQETQYF

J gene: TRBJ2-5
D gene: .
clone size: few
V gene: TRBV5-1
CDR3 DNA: TGCGCCAGCAGCTTGTCGGTAGGGGGAATCGGAGAGACCCAGTACTTC
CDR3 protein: CASSLSVGGIGETQYF

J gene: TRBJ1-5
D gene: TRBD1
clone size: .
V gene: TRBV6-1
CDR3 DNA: TGTGCCAGCAGTGACACACGATGGGACAGGGGCAATCAGCCCCAGCATTTT
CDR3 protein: CASSDTRWDRGNQPQHF

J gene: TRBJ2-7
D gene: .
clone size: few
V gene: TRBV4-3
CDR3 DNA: TGCGCCAGCAGCCAAGACCACAGGGCGGTGCAGTACTTC
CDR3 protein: CASSQDHRAVQYF